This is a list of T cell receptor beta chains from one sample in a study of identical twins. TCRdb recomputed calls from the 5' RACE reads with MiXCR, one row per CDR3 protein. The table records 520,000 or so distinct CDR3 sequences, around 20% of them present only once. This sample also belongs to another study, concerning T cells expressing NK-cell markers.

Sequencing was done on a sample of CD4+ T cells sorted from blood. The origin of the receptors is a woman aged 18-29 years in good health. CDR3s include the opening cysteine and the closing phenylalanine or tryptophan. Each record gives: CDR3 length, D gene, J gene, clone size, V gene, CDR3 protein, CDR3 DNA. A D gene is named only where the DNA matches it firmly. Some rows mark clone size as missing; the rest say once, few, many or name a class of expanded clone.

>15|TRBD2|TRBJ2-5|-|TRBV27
CASSLRTSGAETQYF
TGTGCCAGCAGTCTGCGGACTAGCGGGGCAGAGACCCAGTACTTC
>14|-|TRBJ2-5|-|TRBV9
CASSVGGARETQYF
TGTGCCAGCAGCGTAGGAGGGGCCCGGGAGACCCAGTACTTC
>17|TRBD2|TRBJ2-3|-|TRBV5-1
CASSLGLAGVRTDTQYF
TGCGCCAGCAGCTTGGGACTAGCGGGGGTTCGCACAGATACGCAGTATTTT
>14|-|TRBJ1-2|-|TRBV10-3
CAISDEGLNYGYTF
TGTGCCATCAGTGATGAGGGACTTAACTATGGCTACACCTTC
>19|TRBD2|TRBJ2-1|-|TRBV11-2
CASSSPTSGRAFSYNEQFF
TGTGCCAGCAGCTCGCCCACTAGCGGGAGGGCCTTTTCCTACAATGAGCAGTTCTTC
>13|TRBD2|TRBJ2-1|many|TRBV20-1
CSATSGSYNEQFF
TGCAGTGCTACTAGCGGCTCCTACAATGAGCAGTTCTTC
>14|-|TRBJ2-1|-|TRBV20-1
CSALAELNGNEQFF
TGCAGTGCTTTAGCGGAACTCAATGGGAATGAGCAGTTCTTC
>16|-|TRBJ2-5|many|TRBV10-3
CAISESYGTFEETQYF
TGTGCCATCAGTGAGTCCTACGGGACTTTTGAAGAGACCCAGTACTTC
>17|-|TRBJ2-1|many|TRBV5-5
CASSLIHRRSTYNEQFF
TGTGCCAGCAGCTTGATTCATCGGAGATCTACCTACAATGAGCAGTTCTTC
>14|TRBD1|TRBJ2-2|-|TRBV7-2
CASSQKTGGGELFF
TGTGCCAGCAGCCAGAAGACAGGGGGAGGGGAGCTGTTTTTT
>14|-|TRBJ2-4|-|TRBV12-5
CASGSQGWTNIQYF
TGTGCTAGTGGTTCCCAGGGTTGGACTAACATTCAGTACTTC
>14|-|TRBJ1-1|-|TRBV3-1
CASSHYRVETEAFF
TGTGCCAGCAGCCATTACAGGGTAGAGACTGAAGCTTTCTTT
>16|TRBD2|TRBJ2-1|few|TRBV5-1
CASSLAASGEYNEQFF
TGCGCCAGCAGCTTGGCAGCTAGCGGGGAATACAATGAGCAGTTCTTC
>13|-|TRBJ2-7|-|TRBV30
CAWSGLGNYEQYF
TGTGCCTGGAGTGGACTTGGGAATTACGAGCAGTACTTC
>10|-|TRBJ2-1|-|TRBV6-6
CATLGDEQFF
TGTGCCACTCTGGGGGATGAGCAGTTCTTC
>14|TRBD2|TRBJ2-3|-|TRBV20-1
CSARVGGPKDTQYF
TGCAGTGCTAGGGTGGGAGGGCCGAAAGATACGCAGTATTTT
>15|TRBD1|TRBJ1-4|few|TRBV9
CASSTRDRGTEKLFF
TGTGCCAGCAGCACCCGGGACAGGGGTACTGAAAAACTGTTTTTT
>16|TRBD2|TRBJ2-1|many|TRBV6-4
CASSARTSGRINEQFF
TGTGCCAGCAGTGCCCGGACTAGCGGGAGAATCAATGAGCAGTTCTTC
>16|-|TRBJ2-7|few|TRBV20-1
CSAARPRSESSYEQYF
TGCAGTGCGGCCCGGCCAAGGTCAGAGTCCTCCTACGAGCAGTACTTC
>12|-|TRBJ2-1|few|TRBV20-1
CSASLGDNEQFF
TGCAGTGCTTCCCTTGGGGACAATGAGCAGTTCTTC
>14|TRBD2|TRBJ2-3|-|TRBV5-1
CASKASGTADTQYF
TGCGCCAGCAAGGCTAGCGGGACCGCAGATACGCAGTATTTT
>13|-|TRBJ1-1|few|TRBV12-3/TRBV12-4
CASSNDRNTEAFF
TGTGCCAGCAGCAACGACAGGAACACTGAAGCTTTCTTT
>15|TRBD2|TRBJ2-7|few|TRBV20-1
CSAFPTSEKRKGQYF
TGCAGTGCCTTCCCTACTAGCGAGAAGCGAAAAGGGCAGTACTTC
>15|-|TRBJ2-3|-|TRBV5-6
CASSFFGPFTDTQYF
TGTGCCAGCAGCTTTTTTGGCCCTTTCACAGATACGCAGTATTTT
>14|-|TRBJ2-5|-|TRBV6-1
CASRISEIPETQYF
TGTGCCAGCAGGATCTCGGAAATACCCGAGACCCAGTACTTC
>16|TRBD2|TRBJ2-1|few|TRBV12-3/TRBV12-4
CASSLARLAGNNEQFF
TGTGCCAGCAGTTTAGCGCGGCTAGCGGGAAACAATGAGCAGTTCTTC
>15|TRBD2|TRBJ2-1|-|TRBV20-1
CSARGASGRDNEQFF
TGCAGTGCTAGAGGCGCTAGCGGGAGGGACAATGAGCAGTTCTTC
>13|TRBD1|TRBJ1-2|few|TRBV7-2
CASTDRDSRGYTF
TGTGCCAGCACAGACAGGGACAGCCGGGGCTACACCTTC
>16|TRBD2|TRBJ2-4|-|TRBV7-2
CASSPPGLAAKNIQYF
TGTGCCAGCAGCCCCCCGGGCCTAGCGGCTAAAAACATTCAGTACTTC
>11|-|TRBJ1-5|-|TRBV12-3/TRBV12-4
CASSSQGPQHF
TGTGCCAGCAGTTCACAGGGGCCCCAGCATTTT
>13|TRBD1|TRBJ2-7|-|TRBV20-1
CSGTGTGPYEQYF
TGCAGTGGGACCGGGACAGGGCCCTACGAGCAGTACTTC
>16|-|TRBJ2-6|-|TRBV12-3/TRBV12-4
CASSLNSVSGANVLTF
TGTGCCAGCAGCCTAAACAGTGTATCTGGGGCCAACGTCCTGACTTTC
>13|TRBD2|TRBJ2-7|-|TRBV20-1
CSTTGGRGYEQYF
TGCAGTACAACGGGGGGGAGAGGGTACGAGCAGTACTTC
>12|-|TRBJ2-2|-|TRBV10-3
CAISEGTGELFF
TGTGCCATCAGTGAAGGGACCGGGGAGCTGTTTTTT
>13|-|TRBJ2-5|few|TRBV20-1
CSARVGQQETQYF
TGCAGTGCTAGAGTAGGCCAGCAAGAGACCCAGTACTTC